The TCR beta chain under discussion was sequenced for a study of blood T cell repertoires in COVID-19. Study-wide background: The cDNA or gDNA used as material had been derived from T cells, B-cell-depleted T cells, or PBMCs.

Trimming shortened V by 3 bases and J by 3 bases, and 8 bases separated the two germline ends. From germline, CDR1 is KGHSH and CDR2 LQKENI. This CDR3 has 13 residues. Original analysis: Amplification from reference gene primers served as the basis for estimated nucleated cell counts. Generated by immunoSEQ multiplex PCR, the TCRdb table keeps only in-frame clones and is missing some. V and J calls and clone size follow that table, whereas D and trimming were derived from the DNA. The sample shows 70,000 to 90,000 clones, around 89% of them seen only once. The age range of participants was 18 to 89 years, with residence in more than 20 US areas. Cohort allocation depended upon clinical history that participants reported.

V is TRBV18 and J is TRBJ1-2, with a weak D call TRBD1 (5 bases). The sequence was collected from a woman in her forties or fifties with acute COVID-19. Source material: PBMCs or T cells enriched from blood (not recorded which). The CDR3 loop is CASSPGGHYGYTF. Here the CDR3 DNA reads TGTGCCAGCTCACCGGGGGGTCACTATGGCTACACCTTC.